Listed here are 13 T cell receptor beta chains from one sample, sequenced in a study of cytomegalovirus exposure and HLA in healthy donors. The PCR had 60 Vbeta and 13 Jbeta primers. Generated by immunoSEQ multiplex PCR, the TCRdb table keeps only in-frame clones and is missing some. The data show some 160,000 clones, with around 72% seen just once and roughly 2.1% held by the top ten. Specimen: PBMCs. Receptors originate from a man between 35 and 55 years old in good health and CMV-seronegative.

The chain recombines TRBV11-2 with TRBJ2-7, with TRBD1 matching 7 bases. V lost 2 bases and J lost 5; bases outside the gene matches: 6. The CDR3 runs to 14 residues. Germline V lookup: CDR1 SGHAT, CDR2 FQNNGV. The DNA of the CDR3 is TGTGCCAGCAGCTTAAGGCCAGGGGGAAACGAGCAGTACTTC. It encodes CASSLRPGGNEQYF.

The rearrangement uses TRBV15 and TRBJ1-2, with 7 bases fitting TRBD1. The CDR3 is made up of 15 amino acids. Trimming cost V 1 base and J 1 base; bases outside gene matches: 3. The germline V gene has CDR1 LNHNV and CDR2 YYDKDF (reference sequence). The CDR3 sequence: CATSRAGQYNYGYTF. DNA for the CDR3: TGTGCCACCAGCAGAGCGGGACAGTATAACTATGGCTACACCTTC.

The CDR3 protein is CASSSPGQGAGELFF. DNA for the CDR3: TGTGCCAGCAGCAGTCCGGGACAGGGGGCCGGGGAGCTGTTTTTT. The chain recombines TRBV5-4 with TRBJ2-2; the match to TRBD1 covers 11 bases. The CDR3 is 15 residues long. The V and J ends lost 4 bases and 6 bases, in that order; junction bases with no gene match: 5. CDR1 SGHNT and CDR2 YYREEE come from the germline V gene (reference sequence). The full variable domain, completed using reference TRBV5-4 and TRBJ2-2, is ETGVTQSPTHLIKTRGQQVTLRCSSQSGHNTVSWYQQALGQGPQFIFQYYREEENGRGNFPPRFSGLQFPNYSSELNVNALELDDSALYLCASSSPGQGAGELFFGEGSRLTVL.

This clone was found once. The rearrangement joins TRBV10-3 to TRBJ1-1; D is possibly TRBD1 (6 bases). Trimming removed 5 bases from V and 1 base from J, with 11 bases in between. The germline V gene has CDR1 ENHRY and CDR2 SYGVKD. The CDR3 spans 14 residues. The CDR3 sequence is CAISRSDRNTEAFF. The CDR3 bases are TGTGCCATCAGTCGATCGGACAGGAACACTGAAGCTTTCTTT.

J is TRBJ2-7 and V is TRBV14; D is uncertain. The CDR3 sequence is 13 residues long. Per germline, CDR1 SGHDN and CDR2 FVKESK. V was clipped by 1 base and J by 0 bases, with 4 bases between them. The CDR3 DNA reads as TGTGCCAGCAGCCAAGTCAGCTCCTACGAGCAGTACTTC. Amino acid sequence: CASSQVSSYEQYF.

The chain employs TRBV5-4 and TRBJ1-6; 11 nucleotides align to TRBD1. Germline V gene sequence: CDR1 SGHNT, CDR2 YYREEE (reference sequence). This CDR3 has 17 amino acids. J lost 5 bases, V lost 0 bases, and 4 bases had no gene match. The CDR3 is CASSLGTGGANNSPLHF. DNA for the CDR3: TGTGCCAGCAGCTTGGGGACAGGGGGCGCGAATAATTCACCCCTCCACTTT.

This clone occurred once. J is TRBJ2-5 and V is TRBV7-9; 13 bases agree with TRBD2. Germline V gene sequence: CDR1 SEHNR, CDR2 FQNEAQ (reference sequence). The length of the CDR3 is 17 residues. V gave up 1 base and J gave up 0 bases; unmatched junction bases: 2. This CDR3 reads CASSLVGLAGNQETQYF. DNA for the CDR3: TGTGCCAGCAGCTTAGTGGGACTAGCGGGAAACCAAGAGACCCAGTACTTC.

V usage is TRBV6-4 and J usage is TRBJ2-3; TRBD1 aligns across 8 bases. V was pared by 6 bases and J by 6 bases, with 5 bases of the junction left unmatched. The CDR3 totals 13 residues. The germline V gene encodes CDR1 MRHNA and CDR2 SNTAGT. The CDR3 DNA sequence: TGTGCCAGCAGAGGGACAGGCGGTGATACGCAGTATTTT. It translates to CASRGTGGDTQYF.

The CDR3 loop reads CASSRQALPSPLHF. The DNA of the CDR3 is TGTGCCAGCAGTCGACAGGCCTTACCTTCCCCCCTCCACTTT. The rearrangement joins TRBV6-5 to TRBJ1-6; D is perhaps TRBD1 (6 bases). Trimming removed 5 bases at V and 13 bases at J, with 18 bases between. This CDR3 is 14 amino acids long. The germline gives CDR1 MNHEY, CDR2 SVGAGI.

The chain combines TRBV13 with TRBJ2-5, with D tentatively TRBD2 (6 bases). Germline V gene data show CDR1 as PRHDT and CDR2 as FYEKMQ (reference sequence). This CDR3 region has 14 residues. V was shortened by 0 bases and J by 5 bases, with 10 bases between the two germline ends. The CDR3 reads CASSLGDREETQYF. CDR3 nucleotides: TGTGCCAGCAGCTTAGGAGACCGGGAGGAGACCCAGTACTTC.

The CDR3: CASSLASSGPTNEQFF. The CDR3 nucleotides read TGTGCCAGCAGCTTAGCCTCTAGCGGGCCAACCAATGAGCAGTTCTTC. V gene TRBV7-6 combines with J gene TRBJ2-1; 8 nucleotides match TRBD2. The CDR3 extends over 16 amino acids. Germline CDR1 SGHVS, CDR2 FNYEAQ. V dropped 0 bases and J dropped 6; count of bases not matched to a gene: 7. Full variable domain (outside the CDR3, taken from reference TRBV7-6 and TRBJ2-1): GAGVSQSPRYKVTKRGQDVALRCDPISGHVSLYWYRQALGQGPEFLTYFNYEAQQDKSGLPNDRFSAERPEGSISTLTIQRTEQRDSAMYRCASSLASSGPTNEQFFGPGTRLTVL.

This chain uses TRBV28 with TRBJ2-5; 7 bases agree with TRBD1. The J segment lost 5 bases and the V segment lost 6 bases, leaving 9 bases of the junction unmatched. CDR3 length equals 14 residues. CDR1 and CDR2 (germline): MDHEN, SYDVKM. The DNA of the CDR3 is TGTGCCAGCAGGGCAGGGGGTCTTCGTGAGACCCAGTACTTC. It specifies CASRAGGLRETQYF. Supplemented by reference TRBV28 and TRBJ2-5, the full variable domain reads DVKVTQSSRYLVKRTGEKVFLECVQDMDHENMFWYRQDPGLGLRLIYFSYDVKMKEKGDIPEGYSVSREKKERFSLILESASTNQTSMYLCASRAGGLRETQYFGPGTRLLVL.

DNA for the CDR3: TGTGCCAGCAGACCCCAGACGGGTGGCAATCAGCCCCAGCATTTT. This codes for CASRPQTGGNQPQHF. This chain connects TRBV2 to TRBJ1-5; unclear D gene. This CDR3 spans 15 amino acids. Per the germline V gene, CDR1 is SNHLY and CDR2 is FYNNEI. V was shortened by 6 bases and J by 2 bases, with 14 bases between the two germline ends. The full variable domain, its missing parts supplied by reference TRBV2 and TRBJ1-5, is EPEVTQTPSHQVTQMGQEVILRCVPISNHLYFYWYRQILGQKVEFLVSFYNNEISEKSEIFDDQFSVERPDGSNFTLKIRSTKLEDSAMYFCASRPQTGGNQPQHFGDGTRLSIL.